A selection of T cell receptor beta chains follows, all from one sample in a study of cytomegalovirus exposure and HLA in healthy donors. Clones were read by immunoSEQ multiplex PCR, and TCRdb kept only the in-frame ones, dropping some. The data show roughly 200,000 clones, 76% seen once. The specimen sequenced was PBMCs. The origin of the receptors is a man younger than 30 in good health and CMV-seronegative. CDR3s include the opening cysteine and the closing phenylalanine or tryptophan. Each record gives: CDR3 DNA, CDR3 protein, CDR3 length, clone size, D gene, J gene, V gene. The D gene is left open where the match is weak. Size is omitted from some rows. Given values are once, few, many or a class for expanded clones.

CDR3nt: TGTGCCAGCAGCTTGGGACAGGGCTTCTACGAGCAGTACTTC
CDR3aa: CASSLGQGFYEQYF
len: 14
abundance: .
d_gene: TRBD1
j_gene: TRBJ2-7
v_gene: TRBV7-9

CDR3nt: TGTGCCAGCAGTTACGGCGGCGGAGGAGGAAACACCATATATTTT
CDR3aa: CASSYGGGGGNTIYF
len: 15
abundance: .
d_gene: .
j_gene: TRBJ1-3
v_gene: TRBV6-5

CDR3nt: TGTGCCGGCCGCTACACCGGGGAGCTGTTTTTT
CDR3aa: CAGRYTGELFF
len: 11
abundance: .
d_gene: .
j_gene: TRBJ2-2
v_gene: TRBV2

CDR3nt: TGTGCCAGCAGCTTGCTCCAGGGCTACGAGCAGTACTTC
CDR3aa: CASSLLQGYEQYF
len: 13
abundance: .
d_gene: .
j_gene: TRBJ2-7
v_gene: TRBV5-4

CDR3nt: TGTGCCAGCAGTTTAGTGTTCGGAGAGGGAGGTGGCTACACCTTC
CDR3aa: CASSLVFGEGGGYTF
len: 15
abundance: .
d_gene: .
j_gene: TRBJ1-2
v_gene: TRBV6-5

CDR3nt: TGCAGCGTTGTGGGGGATGCGACGGGAGTTGACATTCAGTACTTC
CDR3aa: CSVVGDATGVDIQYF
len: 15
abundance: .
d_gene: .
j_gene: TRBJ2-4
v_gene: TRBV29-1

CDR3nt: TGTGCCAGCAGCATAGGGACTAGCGGGAGGGTCGGGCAGTTCTTC
CDR3aa: CASSIGTSGRVGQFF
len: 15
abundance: .
d_gene: TRBD2
j_gene: TRBJ2-1
v_gene: TRBV5-4

CDR3nt: TGTGCCAGCAGTTACCGGGAATCTCGAAACACCATATATTTT
CDR3aa: CASSYRESRNTIYF
len: 14
abundance: few
d_gene: .
j_gene: TRBJ1-3
v_gene: TRBV2

CDR3nt: TGCGCCAGCAGCTTTTTGGGGCTCTACTACGAGCAGTACTTC
CDR3aa: CASSFLGLYYEQYF
len: 14
abundance: .
d_gene: .
j_gene: TRBJ2-7
v_gene: TRBV5-1

CDR3nt: TGTGCCAGCAGCCAGTTTGGCATCTATGGCTACACCTTC
CDR3aa: CASSQFGIYGYTF
len: 13
abundance: .
d_gene: .
j_gene: TRBJ1-2
v_gene: TRBV4-2

CDR3nt: TGTGCCAGCAGCTCCCAGGAATGGGGCGGCACGCCGGAGACCCAGTACTTC
CDR3aa: CASSSQEWGGTPETQYF
len: 17
abundance: once
d_gene: .
j_gene: TRBJ2-5
v_gene: TRBV5-4

CDR3nt: TGTGCCAGCGGGACATTAGAGACCCAGTACTTC
CDR3aa: CASGTLETQYF
len: 11
abundance: .
d_gene: .
j_gene: TRBJ2-5
v_gene: TRBV2

CDR3nt: TGTGCTAGCAGCTTCAGCAGGGATCAAGAGACCCAGTACTTC
CDR3aa: CASSFSRDQETQYF
len: 14
abundance: .
d_gene: .
j_gene: TRBJ2-5
v_gene: TRBV7-7

CDR3nt: TGTGCCAGCAGTATGACAGCGAGAGTTAGCAATCAGCCCCAGCATTTT
CDR3aa: CASSMTARVSNQPQHF
len: 16
abundance: .
d_gene: .
j_gene: TRBJ1-5
v_gene: TRBV28

CDR3nt: TGTGCCATCAGTGAGTCGATAGTGGTGGGCGATCAGCCCCAGCATTTT
CDR3aa: CAISESIVVGDQPQHF
len: 16
abundance: .
d_gene: .
j_gene: TRBJ1-5
v_gene: TRBV10-3

CDR3nt: TGTGCCAGCAGAGGGAGTCTGTCCTACGAGCAGTACTTC
CDR3aa: CASRGSLSYEQYF
len: 13
abundance: few
d_gene: .
j_gene: TRBJ2-7
v_gene: TRBV6-1

CDR3nt: TGTGCCTGGAGTTCGGGGGTCGGCTATGGCTACACCTTC
CDR3aa: CAWSSGVGYGYTF
len: 13
abundance: .
d_gene: .
j_gene: TRBJ1-2
v_gene: TRBV30

CDR3nt: TGTGCCAGCAGTTCCGGGACAGGGGCATTTACAGATACGCAGTATTTT
CDR3aa: CASSSGTGAFTDTQYF
len: 16
abundance: .
d_gene: TRBD1
j_gene: TRBJ2-3
v_gene: TRBV28

CDR3nt: TGTGCCAGCAGTTCCCCGTTCTCTGGGGCCAACGTCCTGACTTTC
CDR3aa: CASSSPFSGANVLTF
len: 15
abundance: .
d_gene: .
j_gene: TRBJ2-6
v_gene: TRBV27

CDR3nt: TGTGCCAGCAGTGAACGCTCTGGGGCCAACGTCCTGACTTTC
CDR3aa: CASSERSGANVLTF
len: 14
abundance: .
d_gene: .
j_gene: TRBJ2-6
v_gene: TRBV2

CDR3nt: TGTGCCAGCAGCTTCGGCCCCTACGTGGGGGCAGGAGAGTCCTACGAGCAGTACTTC
CDR3aa: CASSFGPYVGAGESYEQYF
len: 19
abundance: few
d_gene: .
j_gene: TRBJ2-7
v_gene: TRBV7-9

CDR3nt: TGTGCCAGCAGTTTGGGACAGATTAATGAAAAACTGTTTTTT
CDR3aa: CASSLGQINEKLFF
len: 14
abundance: .
d_gene: TRBD1
j_gene: TRBJ1-4
v_gene: TRBV6-1

CDR3nt: TGTGCCAGCAGCCGGGACAGGGGGGTTTCCACTGAAGCTTTCTTT
CDR3aa: CASSRDRGVSTEAFF
len: 15
abundance: few
d_gene: TRBD1
j_gene: TRBJ1-1
v_gene: TRBV7-9

CDR3nt: TGTGCCAGCAGCTCTACTAGAGGAGGGGGCACAGAGACCCAGTACTTC
CDR3aa: CASSSTRGGGTETQYF
len: 16
abundance: .
d_gene: .
j_gene: TRBJ2-5
v_gene: TRBV7-6

CDR3nt: TGTGCCAGCGGGGAAGGCGGGCCCCTTTCCTACGAGCAGTACTTC
CDR3aa: CASGEGGPLSYEQYF
len: 15
abundance: .
d_gene: .
j_gene: TRBJ2-7
v_gene: TRBV2

CDR3nt: TGCGCCAGCAGACAAGTTGAGGGGGTGGGTGGGGCCAACGTCCTGACTTTC
CDR3aa: CASRQVEGVGGANVLTF
len: 17
abundance: .
d_gene: .
j_gene: TRBJ2-6
v_gene: TRBV5-1

CDR3nt: TGTGCCTGGAGTCCGGGGGGGAGCTCCTATAATTCACCCCTCCACTTT
CDR3aa: CAWSPGGSSYNSPLHF
len: 16
abundance: .
d_gene: .
j_gene: TRBJ1-6
v_gene: TRBV30

CDR3nt: TGTGCCAGCAGCTTAATGGGGGGGGGCAATGAGCAGTTCTTC
CDR3aa: CASSLMGGGNEQFF
len: 14
abundance: .
d_gene: TRBD2
j_gene: TRBJ2-1
v_gene: TRBV7-3

CDR3nt: TGTGCCTGGAGTGTAGGGCAGGGGAACACTGAAGCTTTCTTT
CDR3aa: CAWSVGQGNTEAFF
len: 14
abundance: few
d_gene: .
j_gene: TRBJ1-1
v_gene: TRBV30

CDR3nt: TGTGCCAGCAGCCTAGGCATAATATCCTACGAGCAGTACTTC
CDR3aa: CASSLGIISYEQYF
len: 14
abundance: .
d_gene: .
j_gene: TRBJ2-7
v_gene: TRBV28

CDR3nt: TGTGCCTGGAGTGTGGAGCGGGTGGCCTACAATGAGCAGTTCTTC
CDR3aa: CAWSVERVAYNEQFF
len: 15
abundance: .
d_gene: .
j_gene: TRBJ2-1
v_gene: TRBV30

CDR3nt: TGTGCCAGCAGTTCCTCCGGGACAGCCCGTATAGGAAACTATGGCTACACCTTC
CDR3aa: CASSSSGTARIGNYGYTF
len: 18
abundance: .
d_gene: TRBD1
j_gene: TRBJ1-2
v_gene: TRBV27